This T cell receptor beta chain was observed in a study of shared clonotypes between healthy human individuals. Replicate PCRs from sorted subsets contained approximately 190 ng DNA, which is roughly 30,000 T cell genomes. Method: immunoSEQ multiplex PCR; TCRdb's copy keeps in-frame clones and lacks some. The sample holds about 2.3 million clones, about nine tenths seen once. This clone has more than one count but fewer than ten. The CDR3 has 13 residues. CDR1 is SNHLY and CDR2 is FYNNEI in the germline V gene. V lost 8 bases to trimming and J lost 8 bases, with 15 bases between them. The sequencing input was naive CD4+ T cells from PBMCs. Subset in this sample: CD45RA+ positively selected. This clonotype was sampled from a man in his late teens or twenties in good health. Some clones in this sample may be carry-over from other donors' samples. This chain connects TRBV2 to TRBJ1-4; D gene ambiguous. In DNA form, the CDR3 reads TGTGCCAGCGGGATAATACCGGGGGAAAAACTGTTTTTT. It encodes CASGIIPGEKLFF.